A single T cell receptor beta chain is shown here with its context. This sample includes further DNA sequences coding for the same CDR3. Original processing methods: How many nucleated cells were present was estimated from reference gene primer amplification. TCRdb's copy holds only in-frame clones and misses some; the assay was immunoSEQ multiplex PCR. For V, J and clone size, that table is used; D and trimming come from the DNA. Of roughly 110,000 clones in the sample, around 85% were seen once. The source of the sample is a study of blood T cell repertoires in COVID-19. Overall study: COVID-19 samples from acute and convalescent phases originated in the United States, Italy and Spain. Sample material is recorded as cDNA or gDNA derived from T cells, B-cell-depleted T cells, or PBMCs.

Between the trimmed V and J ends, which lost 4 bases and 0 bases, there was a span of 4 bases. The CDR3 spans 12 residues. CDR1 SGHTA and CDR2 FQGNSA come from the germline V gene. Sequenced sample: peripheral blood. This clonotype was obtained from a man in his fifties with acute or convalescent COVID-19. The chain joins TRBV7-2 to TRBJ2-7; D is unclear. CDR3 loop: CASSSSSYEQYF. The CDR3 nucleotides are TGTGCCAGCAGCTCCAGCTCCTACGAGCAGTACTTC.